This T cell receptor (beta chain) was sequenced during a study of blood T cells in healthy people across ages. General study points: Naive CD4+ cell counts and diversity both ran higher in long-lived than in aged donors.

The ends were cut back, 0 bases at V and 6 bases at J, with 13 bases in the middle. The CDR3 totals 15 residues. Germline V lookup: CDR1 MNHEY, CDR2 SVGAGI. The second PCR ran roughly 6 to 11 cycles with a sample-barcoded 5' primer and J-beta primers. MiXCR, run by TCRdb on the 5' RACE reads, gives a single entry per CDR3 protein. The sample consists of more than 900,000 distinct CDR3 sequences, approximately 26% of them appearing once. Of note for this clonotype: The antigen is unknown.

A further study also used this sample, focusing on T cells of mothers and their children. This second study notes: Sequencing returned over 9 million TCR beta CDR3 reads per mother and several million per child. Slightly higher, non-significant overlap characterized related mother-child pairs relative to unrelated pairs.

Source material: blood. This clonotype was obtained from a girl between 2 and 10 years old in good health. The chain recombines TRBV6-5 with TRBJ2-3; D perhaps matches TRBD1 (5 bases). CDR3 DNA: TGTGCCAGCAGTTACTCAAGGGGCGAATGGGATACGCAGTATTTT. Translated, it gives CASSYSRGEWDTQYF.